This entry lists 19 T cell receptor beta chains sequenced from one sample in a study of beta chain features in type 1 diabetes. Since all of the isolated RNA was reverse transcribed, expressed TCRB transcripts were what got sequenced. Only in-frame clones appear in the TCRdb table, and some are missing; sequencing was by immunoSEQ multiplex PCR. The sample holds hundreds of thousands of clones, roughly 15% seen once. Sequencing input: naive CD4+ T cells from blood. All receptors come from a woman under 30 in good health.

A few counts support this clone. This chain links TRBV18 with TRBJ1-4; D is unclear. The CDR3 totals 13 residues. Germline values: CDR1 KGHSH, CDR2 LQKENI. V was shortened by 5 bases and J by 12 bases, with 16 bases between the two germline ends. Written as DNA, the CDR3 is TGTGCCAGCTCAAATACCCTGCATGAGGAACTGTTTTTT. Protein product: CASSNTLHEELFF.

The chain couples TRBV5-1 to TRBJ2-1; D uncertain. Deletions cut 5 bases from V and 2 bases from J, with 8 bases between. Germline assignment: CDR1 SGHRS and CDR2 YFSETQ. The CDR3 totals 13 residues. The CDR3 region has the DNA TGCGCCAGCAGTCGGGCTACCTACAATGAGCAGTTCTTC. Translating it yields CASSRATYNEQFF.

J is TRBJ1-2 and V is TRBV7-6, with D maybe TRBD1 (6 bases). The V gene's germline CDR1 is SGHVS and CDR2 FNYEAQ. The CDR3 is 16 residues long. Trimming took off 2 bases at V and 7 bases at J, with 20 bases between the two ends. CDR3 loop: CASSLSPTGVWSGYTF. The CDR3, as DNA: TGTGCCAGCAGCTTATCCCCGACAGGCGTCTGGTCTGGCTACACCTTC.

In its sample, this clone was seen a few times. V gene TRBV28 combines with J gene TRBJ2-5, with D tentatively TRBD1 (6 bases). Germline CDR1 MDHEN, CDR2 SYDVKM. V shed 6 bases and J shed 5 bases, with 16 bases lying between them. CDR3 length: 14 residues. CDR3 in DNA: TGTGCCAGCAGCCAAAGACAGGTCAGGGAGACCCAGTACTTC. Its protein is CASSQRQVRETQYF.

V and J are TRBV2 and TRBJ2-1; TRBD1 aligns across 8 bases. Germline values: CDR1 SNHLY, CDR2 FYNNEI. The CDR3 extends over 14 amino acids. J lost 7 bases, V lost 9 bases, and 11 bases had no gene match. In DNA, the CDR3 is TGTGCCAGGGGAGGACAGGGTGTTCGGAATGAGCAGTTCTTC. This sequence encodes CARGGQGVRNEQFF.

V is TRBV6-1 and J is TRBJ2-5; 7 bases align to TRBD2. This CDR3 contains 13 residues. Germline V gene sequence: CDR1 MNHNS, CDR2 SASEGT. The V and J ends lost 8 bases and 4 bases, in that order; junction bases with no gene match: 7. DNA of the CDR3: TGTGCCAGCGGATGGGGGGGTGTAGAGACCCAGTACTTC. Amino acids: CASGWGGVETQYF.

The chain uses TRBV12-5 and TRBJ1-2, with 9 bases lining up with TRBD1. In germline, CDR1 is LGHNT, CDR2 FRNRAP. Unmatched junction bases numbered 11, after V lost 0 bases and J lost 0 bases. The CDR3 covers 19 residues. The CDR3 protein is CASGLVRAGQGPTNYGYTF. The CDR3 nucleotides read TGTGCTAGTGGTTTGGTACGGGCGGGACAGGGCCCAACTAACTATGGCTACACCTTC.

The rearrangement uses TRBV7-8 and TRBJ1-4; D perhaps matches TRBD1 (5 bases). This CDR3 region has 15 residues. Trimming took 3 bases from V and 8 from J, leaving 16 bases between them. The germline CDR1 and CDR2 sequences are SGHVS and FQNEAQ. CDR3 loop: CASSFRGVGKEKLFF. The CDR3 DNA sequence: TGTGCCAGCAGCTTTCGGGGGGTTGGTAAAGAAAAACTGTTTTTT. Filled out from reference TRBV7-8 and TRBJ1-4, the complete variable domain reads GAGVSQSPRYKVAKRGQDVALRCDPISGHVSLFWYQQALGQGPEFLTYFQNEAQLDKSGLPSDRFFAERPEGSVSTLKIQRTQQEDSAVYLCASSFRGVGKEKLFFGSGTQLSVL.

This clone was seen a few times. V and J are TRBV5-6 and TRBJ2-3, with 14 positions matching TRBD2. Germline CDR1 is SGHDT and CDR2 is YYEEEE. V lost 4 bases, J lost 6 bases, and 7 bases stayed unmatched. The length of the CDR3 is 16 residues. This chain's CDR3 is CASSPPGTSGSDTQYF. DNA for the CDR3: TGTGCCAGCAGCCCCCCCGGGACTAGCGGGAGCGATACGCAGTATTTT.

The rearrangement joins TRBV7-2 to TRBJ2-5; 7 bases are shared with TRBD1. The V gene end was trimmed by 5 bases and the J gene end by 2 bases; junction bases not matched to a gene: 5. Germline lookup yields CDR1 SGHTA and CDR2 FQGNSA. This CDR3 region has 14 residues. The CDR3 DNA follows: TGTGCCAGCAGCCGTGACAGGGTTCAAGAGACCCAGTACTTC. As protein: CASSRDRVQETQYF.

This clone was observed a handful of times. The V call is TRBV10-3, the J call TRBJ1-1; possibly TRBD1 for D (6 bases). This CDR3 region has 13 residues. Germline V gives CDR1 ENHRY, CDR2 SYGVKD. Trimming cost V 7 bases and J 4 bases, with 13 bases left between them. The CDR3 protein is CAIKAGVGTEAFF. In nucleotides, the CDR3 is TGTGCCATCAAGGCAGGGGTTGGCACTGAAGCTTTCTTT.

CDR3 in DNA: TGTGCCAGTAGTGACAGTAACCTCTACAATGAGCAGTTCTTC. Encoded protein: CASSDSNLYNEQFF. The chain combines TRBV19 with TRBJ2-1; possibly TRBD1 for D (5 bases). This CDR3 contains 14 residues. Germline CDR1 and CDR2: LNHDA and SQIVND (reference sequence). V lost 5 bases and J 3 bases, leaving 11 bases between the germline ends.

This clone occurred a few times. The CDR3 nucleotides are TGTGCCATCAGTGAGTCAAGGACAGGGTGGGAAGTC. Translating it yields CAISESRTGWEV. The chain links TRBV10-3 to TRBJ2-7, with 8 bases identical to TRBD1. This CDR3 contains 12 residues. Germline loops: CDR1 ENHRY, CDR2 SYGVKD.

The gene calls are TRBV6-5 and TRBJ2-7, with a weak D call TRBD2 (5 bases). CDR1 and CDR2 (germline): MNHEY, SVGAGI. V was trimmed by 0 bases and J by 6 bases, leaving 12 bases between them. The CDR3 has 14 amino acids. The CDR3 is CASSYSSGIREQYF. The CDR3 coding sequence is TGTGCCAGCAGTTACTCGTCGGGGATCCGCGAGCAGTACTTC.

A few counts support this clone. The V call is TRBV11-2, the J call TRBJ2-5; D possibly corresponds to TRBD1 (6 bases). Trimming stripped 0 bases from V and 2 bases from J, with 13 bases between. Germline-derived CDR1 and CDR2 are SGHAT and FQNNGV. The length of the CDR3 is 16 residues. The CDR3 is CASSLEVDRRQETQYF. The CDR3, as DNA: TGTGCCAGCAGCTTAGAGGTCGACAGGCGTCAAGAGACCCAGTACTTC.

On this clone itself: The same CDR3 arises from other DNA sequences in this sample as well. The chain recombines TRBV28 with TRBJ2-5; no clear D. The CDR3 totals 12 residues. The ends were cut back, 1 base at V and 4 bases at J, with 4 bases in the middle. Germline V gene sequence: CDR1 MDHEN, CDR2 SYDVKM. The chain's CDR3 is CASSLLAETQYF. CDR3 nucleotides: TGTGCCAGCAGTTTATTGGCAGAGACCCAGTACTTC.

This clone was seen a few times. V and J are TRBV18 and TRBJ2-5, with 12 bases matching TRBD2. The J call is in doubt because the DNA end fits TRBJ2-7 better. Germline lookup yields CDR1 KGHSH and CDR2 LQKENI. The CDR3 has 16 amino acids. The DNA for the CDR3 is TGTGCCAGCTCACCACCGCTAGCGGGAGGGCGCTACGAGCAGTACTTC. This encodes CASSPPLAGGRYEQYF.

CDR3 sequence reads: CASSSQGPYGYTF. The CDR3 DNA reads TGCGCCAGCAGCTCACAGGGTCCGTATGGCTACACCTTC. The chain combines TRBV5-1 with TRBJ1-2, with TRBD1 as a possible D gene (6 bases). There are 13 residues in the CDR3. Germline lookup yields CDR1 SGHRS and CDR2 YFSETQ. With 3 bases removed from V and 5 bases from J, the gap between germline ends came to 11 bases.

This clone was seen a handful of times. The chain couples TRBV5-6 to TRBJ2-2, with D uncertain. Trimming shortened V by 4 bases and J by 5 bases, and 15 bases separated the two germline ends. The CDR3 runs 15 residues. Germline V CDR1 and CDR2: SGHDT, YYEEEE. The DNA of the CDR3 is TGTGCCAGCAGCCTGCTTGGCGGCGAGACCGGGGAGCTGTTTTTT. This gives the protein CASSLLGGETGELFF.